The next 14 T cell receptor beta chains were all read from a single sample in a study of T cells in Graves' hyperthyroidism and ophthalmopathy. From RNA transcripts, TCR beta CDR3 regions were amplified. An initial round of RT-PCR targeting the TCR CDR3 relied on the HTBI primer set. TCRdb re-analysed the multiplex PCR reads in MiXCR, keeping a single row per CDR3 protein. This sample yields 600,000 to 650,000 distinct CDR3 sequences, of which around 15% are seen a single time; around 3.9% belongs to the top ten. Sequencing was done on a sample of blood. The receptors derive from a woman between 25 and 40 years old with Graves' hyperthyroidism.

The chain employs TRBV6-5 and TRBJ2-5; unclear D gene. The CDR3 has 14 residues. V was trimmed by 2 bases and J by 2 bases, leaving 9 bases between them. Germline V gives CDR1 MNHEY, CDR2 SVGAGI. The CDR3 DNA reads as TGTGCCAGCAGTTACCGTCGCAGGCAAGAGACCCAGTACTTC. This gives the protein CASSYRRRQETQYF.

Ten or more counts support this clonotype. This chain links TRBV7-9 with TRBJ2-1, with D unclear. The V end was cut by 3 bases, the J end by 3 bases, with 12 bases between. CDR1 is SEHNR, CDR2 FQNEAQ, per germline (reference sequence). The CDR3 has 15 residues. The CDR3 sequence is CASSFRASGYNEQFF. CDR3 nucleotides: TGTGCCAGCAGCTTTCGCGCCAGTGGCTACAATGAGCAGTTCTTC.

This clonotype turned up a few times. CDR3 residues: CASHTDDQPQHF. CDR3 in DNA: TGTGCCAGTCACACAGACGACCAGCCCCAGCATTTT. The chain employs TRBV19 and TRBJ1-5, with no clear D. V lost 8 bases and J 7 bases, leaving 12 bases between the germline ends. Germline V gene data show CDR1 as LNHDA and CDR2 as SQIVND (reference sequence). The CDR3 is 12 residues long.

Only a few counts were recorded for this clonotype. The J gene is TRBJ1-1, the V gene TRBV6-2 or TRBV6-3; a weak D match, TRBD1 (5 bases). The CDR3 consists of 24 residues. CDR1 is MNHEY and CDR2 is SVGEGT in the germline V gene. V was pared by 0 bases and J by 2 bases, with 37 bases between. CDR3: CASSYSRQSDRIEPTTGLNTEAFF. CDR3 sequence (DNA): TGTGCCAGCAGTTACTCGCGACAGAGCGACCGGATTGAGCCCACCACAGGACTTAACACTGAAGCTTTCTTT.

This clonotype was seen a few times. The chain uses TRBV2 and TRBJ1-2, with TRBD1 matching 9 bases. The germline CDR1 and CDR2 sequences are SNHLY and FYNNEI. The CDR3 is 15 residues long. The trim removed 7 bases at V and 4 bases at J, leaving 10 bases unmatched. The CDR3 loop is CASNLDRDRVYGYTF. The CDR3 coding sequence is TGTGCCAGCAATTTGGACCGGGACAGGGTCTATGGCTACACCTTC.

There are many counts of this clonotype. J is TRBJ1-4 and V is TRBV30; D unclear. V lost 5 bases to trimming and J lost 5 bases, with 15 bases between them. Germline loops: CDR1 GTSNPN, CDR2 SVGIG (reference sequence). CDR3 length: 14 amino acids. CDR3: CAWALGVENEKLFF. CDR3 nucleotides: TGTGCCTGGGCGCTGGGCGTGGAGAATGAAAAACTGTTTTTT.

Many counts were recorded for this clonotype. The chain has TRBV28 and TRBJ1-2, with unresolved D. This CDR3 region has 12 residues. Germline CDR1 is MDHEN and CDR2 is SYDVKM. The V end was cut by 6 bases, the J end by 5 bases, with 10 bases between. The CDR3 protein is CASSYNYYGYTF. The CDR3 coding sequence is TGTGCCAGCAGCTACAATTATTATGGCTACACCTTC.

This clonotype showed up just a few times. The junction and the germline gene differ at one end; a read error may be behind it. In DNA form, the CDR3 reads TGTGTCAGCTTGACGGGAACAGATACGCAGTATTTT. Its protein product is CVSLTGTDTQYF. This sequence joins TRBV2 and TRBJ2-3; TRBD2 might be the D (5 bases). The CDR3 covers 12 residues. The germline V gene has CDR1 SNHLY and CDR2 FYNNEI.

The rearrangement uses TRBV4-1 and TRBJ2-3, with 14 positions matching TRBD2. Germline V lookup: CDR1 MGHRA, CDR2 YSYEKL. Unmatched junction bases numbered 6, after V lost 0 bases and J lost 7 bases. The CDR3 extends over 17 amino acids. The CDR3 coding sequence is TGCGCCAGCAGCCAAGAGACTAGCGGGAGGGTAGGAAATACGCAGTATTTT. This sequence encodes CASSQETSGRVGNTQYF.

This chain joins TRBV6-5 and TRBJ1-6; D not certain. V lost 0 bases and J 11 bases, leaving 8 bases between the germline ends. Germline CDR1 reads MNHEY; CDR2 reads SVGAGI. This CDR3 has 13 amino acids. CDR3 sequence reads: CASSYSTWTPLHF. The CDR3 region has the DNA TGTGCCAGCAGTTACTCGACCTGGACACCCCTCCACTTT.

This clonotype was counted at least ten times. This chain joins TRBV3-1 and TRBJ1-1; 7 bases are shared with TRBD1. V lost 4 bases to trimming and J lost 2 bases; unmatched junction nucleotides: 4. The germline V gene has CDR1 LGHDT and CDR2 YNNKEL (reference sequence). This CDR3 is 14 amino acids long. Here the CDR3 reads CASSRNRGNTEAFF. The DNA of the CDR3 is TGTGCCAGCAGCCGAAACAGGGGAAACACTGAAGCTTTCTTT.

This clonotype has a count of ten or more. The gene calls are TRBV7-9 and TRBJ2-3, with D hard to call. V was shortened by 5 bases and J by 6 bases, with 15 bases between the two germline ends. CDR1 is SEHNR, CDR2 FQNEAQ, per germline (reference sequence). The CDR3 extends over 14 amino acids. As DNA, the CDR3 is TGTGCCAGCAGCCCCCGGCCCCGGCAGGATACGCAGTATTTT. Translation gives CASSPRPRQDTQYF.

This clonotype was recorded at least ten times. The chain uses TRBV12-3 or TRBV12-4 and TRBJ1-5, with no clear D. This CDR3 is built from 13 residues. Trimming cost V 8 bases and J 0 bases, with 8 bases left between them. The CDR3 here is CASALNSNQPQHF. The CDR3 DNA follows: TGTGCCAGCGCCCTTAATAGCAATCAGCCCCAGCATTTT.

This clonotype has a handful of counts. The J gene is TRBJ2-7, the V gene TRBV3-1, with 8 bases lining up with TRBD2. Looked up from germline, CDR1 is LGHDT and CDR2 is YNNKEL (reference sequence). The CDR3 has 14 amino acids. The V and J ends lost 4 bases and 3 bases, in that order; junction bases with no gene match: 5. CDR3 DNA: TGTGCCAGCAGCCCGGGGACTAGACACTACGAGCAGTACTTC. This encodes CASSPGTRHYEQYF.